A single T cell receptor beta chain is shown here with its context. Germline and junction disagree at one end, which may indicate a read error. Combining a sample-barcoded 5' primer with a J-beta primer mix, a second PCR ran for about 6 to 11 cycles. TCRdb reanalysed the 5' RACE reads using MiXCR and keeps one entry per CDR3 protein. The sample carries some 1.7 million distinct CDR3 sequences, approximately 30% recorded once. The data belong to a study of blood T cells in healthy people across ages. The specimen was blood. The source of this sequence is a woman younger than 45 in good health.

DNA for the CDR3: TGTGCCGGCAGTTACGGGACAGACTATGGCTACACCTTC. Its protein is CAGSYGTDYGYTF. The rearrangement uses TRBV6-6 and TRBJ1-2, with 7 nucleotides matching TRBD1. CDR3 size: 13 residues. Germline-derived CDR1 and CDR2 are MNHNY and SVGAGI (reference sequence).